This passage covers 17 T cell receptor beta chains from one sample sequenced in a study of control samples from healthy donors and cancer patients. Sequencing used immunoSEQ multiplex PCR; TCRdb keeps in-frame clones, though not all of them. The sample contains approximately 170,000 clones, 90% to 95% of which appear only once. The specimen was blood. These receptors all stem from a young woman in good health.

The J gene is TRBJ2-1, the V gene TRBV27; D is undetermined. Looked up from germline, CDR1 is MNHEY and CDR2 is SMNVEV (reference sequence). The CDR3 spans 12 residues. V lost 0 bases and J lost 7, with 4 bases in between. This chain's CDR3 is CASSLSSNEQFF. The CDR3 DNA sequence: TGTGCCAGCAGTTTATCGAGTAATGAGCAGTTCTTC.

The gene calls are TRBV12-3 or TRBV12-4 and TRBJ2-5; the D is unclear. This CDR3 comprises 13 residues. Trimming stripped 7 bases from V and 6 bases from J, with 15 bases between. The CDR3 bases are TGTGCCAGCACCGATGTCAAACACAAGACCCAGTACTTC. This translates into CASTDVKHKTQYF.

The chain couples TRBV28 to TRBJ1-6; possible D gene TRBD1, 5 bases. There are 15 residues in the CDR3. V lost 2 bases and J lost 8, with 13 bases in between. The germline V gene has CDR1 MDHEN and CDR2 SYDVKM. The CDR3 DNA sequence: TGTGCCAGCAGTTTAACTCCAGGGAGTTATTCACCCCTCCACTTT. Translating gives CASSLTPGSYSPLHF.

This clone is a singleton in its sample. The chain employs TRBV11-2 and TRBJ1-2; D remains unclear. This CDR3 is built from 13 residues. The V end was cut by 5 bases, the J end by 3 bases, with 10 bases between. The germline CDR1 and CDR2 sequences are SGHAT and FQNNGV. CDR3 nucleotide sequence: TGTGCCAGCAGCCCCGGGCTTTACTATGGCTACACCTTC. Translation: CASSPGLYYGYTF.

The chain combines TRBV3-1 (or the pseudogene TRBV3-2) with TRBJ2-7; TRBD1 matches at 8 bases. CDR1 and CDR2 from the germline V gene are LGHDT and YNNKEL (reference sequence). The trim removed 1 base at V and 4 bases at J, leaving 6 bases unmatched. This CDR3 spans 15 amino acids. Written as DNA, the CDR3 is TGTGCCAGCAGCCAAGTCTTACAGGGGGGATACGAGCAGTACTTC. Its translation is CASSQVLQGGYEQYF.

The chain is built from TRBV6-5 and TRBJ1-2, with 8 positions matching TRBD1. Germline loops: CDR1 MNHEY, CDR2 SVGAGI. This CDR3 region has 14 residues. V shed 7 bases, J shed 1 base, and the junction held 5 bases outside the gene matches. The CDR3 region is CASTVDRVNYGYTF. CDR3 coding DNA: TGTGCCAGCACAGTGGACAGGGTTAACTATGGCTACACCTTC.

J is TRBJ1-2 and V is TRBV12-3 or TRBV12-4; D gene unclear. The CDR3 is 13 residues long. Between the trimmed V and J ends, which lost 1 base and 2 bases, there was a span of 5 bases. CDR3 loop: CASSLVGNYGYTF. CDR3 nucleotides: TGTGCCAGCAGTTTAGTAGGGAACTATGGCTACACCTTC.

The J gene is TRBJ2-1, the V gene TRBV28; D is undetermined. Trimming shortened V by 6 bases and J by 2 bases, and 14 bases separated the two germline ends. The CDR3 has 15 residues. Looked up from germline, CDR1 is MDHEN and CDR2 is SYDVKM. The CDR3 sequence is CASSLEPYAYNEQFF. CDR3 DNA sequence: TGTGCCAGCAGCCTAGAACCTTACGCCTACAATGAGCAGTTCTTC.

The chain joins TRBV12-3 or TRBV12-4 to TRBJ2-7; TRBD1 matches 11 bases. Trimming cost V 3 bases and J 11 bases; bases outside gene matches: 3. The CDR3 contains 12 residues. The CDR3 protein is CASSLDRGREYF. The CDR3 DNA reads TGTGCCAGCAGTTTGGACAGGGGGCGTGAGTACTTC.

This chain uses TRBV7-2 with TRBJ2-5; D call uncertain. Per the germline V gene, CDR1 is SGHTA and CDR2 is FQGNSA. The ends were cut back, 5 bases at V and 3 bases at J, with 7 bases in the middle. This CDR3 has 12 residues. CDR3 sequence (DNA): TGTGCCAGCAGCCCACCGAAAGAGACCCAGTACTTC. Translated: CASSPPKETQYF.

In DNA form, the CDR3 reads TGTGCCAGCAGTTACGGAAGATCCGGGAATAGCAATCAGCCCCAGCATTTT. Translating gives CASSYGRSGNSNQPQHF. The rearrangement links TRBV6-2 or TRBV6-3 to TRBJ1-5; no clear D. Trimming took off 2 bases at V and 0 bases at J, with 14 bases between the two ends. Germline values: CDR1 MNHEY, CDR2 SVGEGT. The CDR3 spans 17 residues.

The chain joins TRBV5-5 to TRBJ1-2; D perhaps matches TRBD1 (6 bases). The CDR3 is 13 amino acids. Per the germline V gene, CDR1 is SGHKS and CDR2 is YYEKEE (reference sequence). Trimming took 4 bases from V and 4 from J, leaving 11 bases between them. In DNA, the CDR3 is TGTGCCAGCAGCGTGGACAGCTCCTATGGCTACACCTTC. Protein: CASSVDSSYGYTF.

V and J are TRBV28 and TRBJ1-1, with D unclear. V was shortened by 6 bases and J by 1 base, with 9 bases between the two germline ends. Germline CDR1 and CDR2: MDHEN and SYDVKM. The CDR3 spans 13 residues. The CDR3 DNA reads as TGTGCCAGCAGATCTATCCGGAACACTGAAGCTTTCTTT. As protein: CASRSIRNTEAFF.

The chain uses TRBV25-1 and TRBJ1-2; D unresolved. CDR3 length: 13 residues. The germline CDR1 and CDR2 sequences are MGHDK and SYGVNS. Trimming cost V 2 bases and J 4 bases, with 8 bases left between them. The CDR3 is CASSEGSVYGYTF. In DNA form, the CDR3 reads TGTGCCAGCAGTGAAGGGTCGGTCTATGGCTACACCTTC.

This clone was seen only a few times. The chain uses TRBV7-2 and TRBJ2-5, with D hard to call. In germline, CDR1 is SGHTA, CDR2 FQGNSA. The CDR3 is 14 amino acids. V lost 1 base, J lost 5 bases, and 11 bases lay in between. The CDR3, as DNA: TGTGCCAGCAGCTTAGTGGCGTTCGGGGAGACCCAGTACTTC. This codes for CASSLVAFGETQYF.

The chain's CDR3 is CSGGLAGAYNEQFF. CDR3 nucleotides: TGCAGCGGGGGGCTAGCGGGAGCTTACAATGAGCAGTTCTTC. The chain couples TRBV29-1 to TRBJ2-1; 10 positions agree with TRBD2. The J segment lost 4 bases and the V segment lost 7 bases, leaving 7 bases of the junction unmatched. Germline CDR1 reads SQVTM; CDR2 reads ANQGSEA. The CDR3 contains 14 residues.

In its sample, this clone was seen a few times. J is TRBJ1-1 and V is TRBV30; a possible D gene is TRBD1 (5 bases). Trimming took off 2 bases at V and 4 bases at J, with 17 bases between the two ends. The germline V gene encodes CDR1 GTSNPN and CDR2 SVGIG (reference sequence). The CDR3 spans 15 residues. The CDR3 DNA is TGTGCCTGGAGTCCTTTGCAGGGAGGCAGCACTGAAGCTTTCTTT. Its translation: CAWSPLQGGSTEAFF. The full variable domain, completed using reference TRBV30 and TRBJ1-1, is SQTIHQWPATLVQPVGSPLSLECTVEGTSNPNLYWYRQAAGRGLQLLFYSVGIGQISSEVPQNLSASRPQDRQFILSSKKLLLSDSGFYLCAWSPLQGGSTEAFFGQGTRLTVV.